This T cell receptor (beta chain) was profiled in a study of shared clonotypes between healthy human individuals. Study overall: CD4 naive and memory got three plates each, CD8 naive two, CD8 memory one.

Trimming removed 3 bases from V and 5 bases from J; junction bases left unmatched: 5. Looked up from germline, CDR1 is KGHSH and CDR2 is LQKENI. The CDR3 covers 17 residues. Remarks on this clone: Its antigen remains unknown.

Sequenced by immunoSEQ multiplex PCR; TCRdb stores in-frame clones only, minus some. The sample holds about 2.4 million clones, 93% seen once. Points from the study as a whole: Among donors, sharing of clonotypes was expected to be affected by sequencing depth.

The specimen was naive CD4+ T cells from PBMCs. Subset meaning: CD45RA+ positively selected. The V and J genes are TRBV18 and TRBJ2-1; 15 bases line up with TRBD2. The clonotype originates from a man between 18 and 29 years old in good health. Some clones in this sample may be carry-over from other donors' samples. CDR3 in DNA: TGTGCCAGCTCACCTTCAGGACTAGCGGGAGGGAACAATGAGCAGTTCTTC. It codes for CASSPSGLAGGNNEQFF. The whole variable domain, filled in from reference TRBV18 and TRBJ2-1, reads NAGVMQNPRHLVRRRGQEARLRCSPMKGHSHVYWYRQLPEEGLKFMVYLQKENIIDESGMPKERFSAEFPKEGPSILRIQQVVRGDSAAYFCASSPSGLAGGNNEQFFGPGTRLTVL.